The sample holds a few counts of the clone carrying this TCR beta chain. What it binds is not known. The lymph nodes were axillary draining lymph nodes from breast cancer patients. Germline V lookup: CDR1 MNHEY, CDR2 SVGEGT. V shed 0 bases, J shed 7 bases, and the junction held 7 bases outside the gene matches. The CDR3 consists of 16 residues. TCRdb reanalysed the multiplex PCR reads using MiXCR and keeps one entry per CDR3 protein. The table includes around 170,000 distinct CDR3 sequences, roughly a third detected once. This specimen belongs to a study of breast tumors, draining lymph nodes, adjacent tissues. Regarding the study as a whole: Findings are consistent with lymph node origin and intratumoral expansion of most tumor T cells. Data only fit, rather than demonstrated, lymph node origin of most tumor T cells. Tumor TCR diversity was below lymph nodes but above nontumor tissue.

Sample: axillary lymph node tissue. The genes are TRBV6-2 or TRBV6-3 and TRBJ1-5; 9 nucleotides match TRBD1. The TCR originated in a female donor with breast cancer. Some clones in this sample may be carry-over from other donors' samples. The CDR3 coding sequence is TGTGCCAGCAGTTACTCGATGACAGGGGGAAAGCAGCCCCAGCATTTT. Amino acid sequence: CASSYSMTGGKQPQHF.